These T cell receptor beta chains were read from a single sample in a study of PD-L1 blockade in urothelial cancer. Libraries were prepared by immunoSEQ multiplex PCR; TCRdb keeps only in-frame clonotypes and omits some of them. The table lists 20,000 to 25,000 clones, around 89% of them singletons. Material: PBMCs, obtained around atezolizumab (anti-PD-L1) treatment. The receptors shown here come from a woman aged 55-69 years with urothelial cancer. Both conserved end residues are part of each CDR3. Each record gives: V gene, clone size, J gene, CDR3 protein. Rows give clone size only sometimes, using once, few, many, or a class for an expanded clone.

V gene: TRBV7-9
clone size: -
J gene: TRBJ2-7
CDR3 protein: CASSETTSGSDEQYF

V gene: TRBV6-5
clone size: -
J gene: TRBJ1-5
CDR3 protein: CASSYSGTRSHQPQHF

V gene: TRBV4-1
clone size: -
J gene: TRBJ1-3
CDR3 protein: CASTSTGLDTIYF

V gene: TRBV29-1
clone size: -
J gene: TRBJ2-5
CDR3 protein: CSVPTGDLETQYF

V gene: TRBV29-1
clone size: -
J gene: TRBJ1-2
CDR3 protein: CSALGGQGRYGYTF

V gene: TRBV6-6
clone size: -
J gene: TRBJ2-7
CDR3 protein: CASSSLAVLYEQYF

V gene: TRBV27
clone size: -
J gene: TRBJ2-1
CDR3 protein: CASSAGTSGYNEQFF

V gene: TRBV28
clone size: -
J gene: TRBJ2-1
CDR3 protein: CASSWVRGYNEQFF

V gene: TRBV28
clone size: -
J gene: TRBJ2-7
CDR3 protein: CASSPPSSGEYF

V gene: TRBV7-2
clone size: -
J gene: TRBJ1-2
CDR3 protein: CASSLATGNYGYTF

V gene: TRBV28
clone size: -
J gene: TRBJ1-2
CDR3 protein: CASSFRDRVRGYTF

V gene: TRBV2
clone size: -
J gene: TRBJ2-3
CDR3 protein: CASTPGQGAGDTQYF

V gene: TRBV6-1
clone size: -
J gene: TRBJ1-1
CDR3 protein: CASTIFTGKTTEAFF

V gene: TRBV6-6
clone size: -
J gene: TRBJ2-1
CDR3 protein: CASRPSRERHNEQFF

V gene: TRBV27
clone size: -
J gene: TRBJ2-3
CDR3 protein: CASSFNFRRGLITLLTDTQYF

V gene: TRBV2
clone size: few
J gene: TRBJ2-7
CDR3 protein: CASQVSGSLDYEQYF

V gene: TRBV18
clone size: -
J gene: TRBJ2-2
CDR3 protein: CASSFARSGELFF

V gene: TRBV15
clone size: once
J gene: TRBJ2-7
CDR3 protein: CATSKRTSGRQVYEQYF

V gene: TRBV27
clone size: -
J gene: TRBJ1-5
CDR3 protein: CASRPQDRDNQPQHF

V gene: TRBV29-1
clone size: few
J gene: TRBJ2-7
CDR3 protein: CSVEGSRDIPFSYEQYF

V gene: TRBV5-4
clone size: -
J gene: TRBJ2-5
CDR3 protein: CASSLAPDRGETQYF

V gene: TRBV7-6
clone size: once
J gene: TRBJ2-1
CDR3 protein: CASSPRASDNEQFF